The 2 T cell receptor beta chains in this list originate from one sample, sequenced in a study of T cells after yellow fever vaccination. TCRdb re-analysed the 5' RACE reads in MiXCR, keeping a single row per CDR3 protein. The sample holds hundreds of thousands of distinct CDR3 sequences, roughly 14% seen once. Sample: PBMCs, taken on the day of the yellow fever booster vaccination. Every receptor here comes from a man aged 25 to 40 who received the YFV17D yellow fever vaccine.

This clonotype was seen a few times. The chain uses TRBV4-3 and TRBJ2-1; tentatively, D is TRBD1 (7 bases). The germline gives CDR1 LGHNA, CDR2 YSLEER. This CDR3 contains 17 residues. Trimming cost V 0 bases and J 2 bases, with 14 bases left between them. CDR3 nucleotide sequence: TGCGCCAGCAGCCAAGACTGGCGGGACAGAGCCTACAATGAGCAGTTCTTC. Residues: CASSQDWRDRAYNEQFF.

This clonotype was detected a few times. The chain is built from TRBV6-2 or TRBV6-3 and TRBJ2-1, with D possibly being TRBD1 (5 bases). The germline V gene has CDR1 MNHEY and CDR2 SVGEGT. The CDR3 runs to 15 residues. V lost 7 bases, J lost 4 bases, and 17 bases lay in between. The CDR3 region has the DNA TGTGCCAGCACCACAGGAACTCCCGTTTACAATGAGCAGTTCTTC. This translates into CASTTGTPVYNEQFF.